The 16 T cell receptor beta chains in this list originate from one sample, sequenced in a study of Ad26.COV2.S vaccination and SARS-CoV-2 variants. Treatment described: 15 to 20 received Ad26.COV2.S at low or high dose, single or two shots; about 5 received placebo; per-sample allocation not given. Samples came from day 63 after the first vaccine or placebo injection. TCRdb's copy holds only in-frame clones and misses some; the assay was immunoSEQ multiplex PCR. Seen here are approximately 480,000 clones, around nine tenths observed once, and the top ten hold roughly 12%. Specimen: peripheral blood, collected in a trial of Ad26.COV2.S vaccine versus placebo. All receptors come from a person between 18 and 60 years old who received the Ad26.COV2.S COVID-19 vaccine or a placebo.

The genes are TRBV18 and TRBJ2-3; a weak D match, TRBD1 (5 bases). Germline V lookup: CDR1 KGHSH, CDR2 LQKENI. With 3 bases removed from V and 2 bases from J, the gap between germline ends came to 9 bases. CDR3 size: 14 residues. The CDR3, as DNA: TGTGCCAGCTCACCTTGGGGCTCCACAGATACGCAGTATTTT. Translation gives CASSPWGSTDTQYF.

This clone was observed once. This chain links TRBV9 with TRBJ2-1, with 7 bases fitting TRBD2. Germline V gene data show CDR1 as SGDLS and CDR2 as YYNGEE. After removal of 0 bases from V and 6 bases from J, the junction contained 9 bases not matched to a gene. The CDR3 length is 16 residues. The CDR3: CASSVAWVASGNEQFF. DNA of the CDR3: TGTGCCAGCAGCGTAGCTTGGGTGGCTAGCGGCAATGAGCAGTTCTTC.

The rearrangement joins TRBV6-5 to TRBJ2-7, with D unclear. The CDR3 has 12 residues. V was shortened by 10 bases and J by 5 bases, with 15 bases between the two germline ends. Per the germline V gene, CDR1 is MNHEY and CDR2 is SVGAGI. The CDR3: CAISAGFHEQYF. The CDR3, as DNA: TGTGCCATCTCTGCCGGATTCCACGAGCAGTACTTC.

This chain links TRBV7-6 with TRBJ1-1, with D perhaps matching TRBD1 (6 bases). With 5 bases removed from V and 1 base from J, the gap between germline ends came to 14 bases. From germline, CDR1 is SGHVS and CDR2 FNYEAQ. The CDR3 spans 15 residues. Written as DNA, the CDR3 is TGTGCCAGCAGCCTACCAACAGGGTCGAACACTGAAGCTTTCTTT. This sequence encodes CASSLPTGSNTEAFF. Together with reference TRBV7-6 and TRBJ1-1, the CDR3 gives the full variable domain: GAGVSQSPRYKVTKRGQDVALRCDPISGHVSLYWYRQALGQGPEFLTYFNYEAQQDKSGLPNDRFSAERPEGSISTLTIQRTEQRDSAMYRCASSLPTGSNTEAFFGQGTRLTVV.

This clone came up a few times. The V and J genes are TRBV6-2 or TRBV6-3 and TRBJ2-7, with 12 bases identical to TRBD2. The germline CDR1 and CDR2 sequences are MNHEY and SVGEGT. There are 14 residues in the CDR3. The J segment lost 3 bases and the V segment lost 6 bases, leaving 3 bases of the junction unmatched. The CDR3 here is CASSRLAGVYEQYF. DNA for the CDR3: TGTGCCAGCAGCCGACTAGCGGGAGTCTACGAGCAGTACTTC.

The chain carries TRBV19 and TRBJ2-6; the match to TRBD1 covers 7 bases. The V segment lost 2 bases and the J segment 1 base; nucleotides outside the gene matches: 8. CDR1 is LNHDA and CDR2 is SQIVND in the germline V gene (reference sequence). This CDR3 spans 18 amino acids. The CDR3, as DNA: TGTGCCAGTAGTATATACAGGGGTCGTGTATCTGGGGCCAACGTCCTGACTTTC. Translating gives CASSIYRGRVSGANVLTF.

This chain's CDR3 is CASRPQGKSSPLHF. The CDR3 nucleotides read TGTGCCAGCAGGCCACAGGGGAAAAGCTCACCCCTCCACTTT. The chain has TRBV6-1 and TRBJ1-6, with 7 positions matching TRBD1. CDR1 is MNHNS and CDR2 is SASEGT in the germline V gene. V shed 6 bases, J shed 10 bases, and the junction held 9 bases outside the gene matches. The CDR3 extends over 14 amino acids.

About this clone: Distinct nucleotide sequences in the sample also encode this CDR3. The chain links TRBV25-1 to TRBJ2-7; D gene unclear. The CDR3 totals 11 residues. V lost 5 bases to trimming and J lost 0 bases, with 2 bases between them. Germline V lookup: CDR1 MGHDK, CDR2 SYGVNS. The CDR3 loop is CASSPSYEQYF. The DNA of the CDR3 is TGTGCCAGCAGTCCCTCCTACGAGCAGTACTTC.

This clone was recorded only once. The chain couples TRBV11-3 to TRBJ1-1; D is unresolved. Trimming took 3 bases from V and 1 from J, leaving 6 bases between them. The CDR3 is 13 amino acids. Germline CDR1 is SGHNT and CDR2 is YENEEA. The CDR3 nucleotides read TGTGCCAGCAGCTTCGGGAGGAACACTGAAGCTTTCTTT. Amino acid sequence: CASSFGRNTEAFF.

The chain is built from TRBV12-3 or TRBV12-4 and TRBJ1-1; 7 bases agree with TRBD1. The CDR3 totals 13 residues. V shed 6 bases and J 6 bases; nucleotides not matched to a gene: 7. DNA of the CDR3: TGTGCCAGCAGCCGTGGGACAGAGCCTGAAGCTTTCTTT. Its translation: CASSRGTEPEAFF.

V usage is TRBV28 and J usage is TRBJ2-2; D gene uncertain. With 0 bases removed from V and 5 bases from J, the gap between germline ends came to 7 bases. This CDR3 has 14 residues. Per germline, CDR1 MDHEN and CDR2 SYDVKM. In nucleotides, the CDR3 is TGTGCCAGCAGTTTATGGGGCGGAACCGGGGAGCTGTTTTTT. Protein sequence: CASSLWGGTGELFF.

The V and J genes are TRBV11-2 and TRBJ2-5; D not certain. The V end was cut by 5 bases, the J end by 2 bases, with 12 bases between. CDR1 is SGHAT and CDR2 is FQNNGV in the germline V gene. The CDR3 loop spans 14 amino acids. CDR3 sequence (DNA): TGTGCCAGCAGCACGGCCGCCATTCAAGAGACCCAGTACTTC. Translation: CASSTAAIQETQYF.

The sample holds a few counts of this clone. V and J are TRBV11-2 and TRBJ1-2; no reliable D call. Germline V gene lookup returns CDR1 SGHAT and CDR2 FQNNGV. The CDR3 consists of 14 residues. Trimming stripped 5 bases from V and 3 bases from J, with 13 bases between. CDR3 loop: CASSRAGLHYGYTF. In DNA form, the CDR3 reads TGTGCCAGCAGCAGGGCCGGGTTGCACTATGGCTACACCTTC.

The genes are TRBV5-1 and TRBJ2-7, with D possibly being TRBD1 (6 bases). The CDR3 contains 14 residues. The V end lost 4 bases, the J end lost 1 base, and 12 bases lay between the germline ends. Germline assignment: CDR1 SGHRS and CDR2 YFSETQ. CDR3: CASSRDGQSYEQYF. As DNA, the CDR3 is TGCGCCAGCAGCCGAGACGGACAGTCCTACGAGCAGTACTTC.

This chain links TRBV7-2 with TRBJ2-1, with 8 bases identical to TRBD1. This CDR3 region has 17 residues. The V segment lost 5 bases and the J segment 3 bases; nucleotides outside the gene matches: 12. Germline V gives CDR1 SGHTA, CDR2 FQGNSA. The CDR3 is CASSVDRAHLFYNEQFF. The CDR3 nucleotides read TGTGCCAGCAGCGTGGACAGGGCCCATCTCTTCTACAATGAGCAGTTCTTC.

This clone was seen only once. The gene calls are TRBV14 and TRBJ2-1; D is unresolved. Germline V gene lookup returns CDR1 SGHDN and CDR2 FVKESK. The CDR3 has 19 residues. Trimming removed 4 bases from V and 3 bases from J, with 25 bases in between. CDR3 protein: CASSLDPRTGHRDYNEQFF. The CDR3 bases are TGTGCCAGCAGCCTAGACCCACGCACCGGGCACAGAGACTACAATGAGCAGTTCTTC.